This T cell receptor beta chain originates from a study of T cell responses to AZD1222 COVID-19 vaccine. Study-level findings and limits: Only six people who got AZD1222 tested seropositive at baseline. There were vaccine-associated CD4 TCRs across spike, dominant at 160-218 and 743-854.

This table comes from immunoSEQ multiplex PCR, and its TCRdb copy is limited to in-frame clones, with some not included. The sample lists approximately 120,000 clones, about 88% occurring once. In germline, CDR1 is MNHEY, CDR2 SVGAGI. The length of the CDR3 is 16 residues. The ends lost 4 bases at V and 7 bases at J; junction bases unmatched: 11. In regard to this clone: Its cognate antigen is unknown.

The origin of this receptor is an adult in good health. The chain combines TRBV6-5 with TRBJ2-7, with 12 bases lining up with TRBD2. Sequences were derived from peripheral blood, sampled on day 0 of AZD1222 vaccination. The CDR3: CASSSFGLAGMGEQYV. For the CDR3, the DNA is TGTGCCAGCAGTTCCTTTGGACTAGCGGGAATGGGTGAGCAGTACGTC.